The next 9 T cell receptor beta chains were all read from a single sample in a study of T-cell memory formation after mild COVID-19. From the 5' RACE reads, TCRdb called clonotypes with MiXCR, one entry per CDR3 protein. The sample lists 92,000 or so distinct CDR3 sequences; about 13% were seen once. Sequencing used PBMCs or a T cell subset sorted from them (not recorded which). These TCRs come from an adult woman who had mild COVID-19 (a few samples of this study predate the infection). Cell type and time point are not known.

The chain links TRBV20-1 to TRBJ2-5; D may be TRBD2 (5 bases). The CDR3 consists of 14 residues. The V gene lost 0 bases and the J gene lost 0 bases, with 8 bases spanning the gap. The germline V gene encodes CDR1 DFQATT and CDR2 SNEGSKA (reference sequence). The CDR3 nucleotides read TGCAGTGCTAGAGAACCGGGATACCAAGAGACCCAGTACTTC. The encoded protein is CSAREPGYQETQYF.

This clonotype was recorded a few times. This chain connects TRBV29-1 to TRBJ2-2; TRBD2 agrees at 9 bases. Unmatched junction bases numbered 5, after V lost 3 bases and J lost 0 bases. Germline V gives CDR1 SQVTM, CDR2 ANQGSEA. The CDR3 spans 16 residues. The CDR3 DNA sequence: TGCAGCGTTGACCTAGCGGGATTATCGAACACCGGGGAGCTGTTTTTT. Its protein is CSVDLAGLSNTGELFF.

This clonotype was seen only a few times. The chain links TRBV7-9 to TRBJ2-7; 7 positions match TRBD1. The CDR3 has 17 amino acids. The germline V gene has CDR1 SEHNR and CDR2 FQNEAQ (reference sequence). J lost 5 bases, V lost 0 bases, and 13 bases had no gene match. In DNA, the CDR3 is TGTGCCAGCAGCTTAGCGGACGGGACAGTCCTCGTCCACGAGCAGTACTTC. Translation: CASSLADGTVLVHEQYF.

The J gene is TRBJ1-1, the V gene TRBV20-1; 9 bases agree with TRBD1. CDR3 size: 16 residues. From germline, CDR1 is DFQATT and CDR2 SNEGSKA (reference sequence). V dropped 5 bases and J dropped 5; count of bases not matched to a gene: 15. The CDR3 DNA reads as TGCAGTGCTCCAATGGGACAGGGAACAGTAGGGACTGAAGCTTTCTTT. It translates to CSAPMGQGTVGTEAFF.

There are many counts of this clonotype. The V gene is TRBV6-4, the J gene TRBJ2-1; 10 nucleotides agree with TRBD2. V gave up 4 bases and J gave up 5 bases; unmatched junction bases: 5. The CDR3 extends over 15 amino acids. Per the germline V gene, CDR1 is MRHNA and CDR2 is SNTAGT. CDR3 protein: CASSGQTSGNNEQFF. The CDR3 DNA follows: TGTGCCAGCAGTGGCCAAACTAGCGGGAACAATGAGCAGTTCTTC.

This chain uses TRBV12-3 or TRBV12-4 with TRBJ1-2; D unresolved. V was trimmed by 6 bases and J by 4 bases, leaving 15 bases between them. The CDR3 sequence is 14 residues long. CDR3 DNA: TGTGCCAGCAGCGGTGGACGGTGGAGCTATGGCTACACCTTC. Translation: CASSGGRWSYGYTF.

This clonotype was detected only a few times. The chain combines TRBV29-1 with TRBJ2-3, with D hard to call. V was pared by 6 bases and J by 5 bases, with 15 bases between. The CDR3 has 13 residues. Looked up from germline, CDR1 is SQVTM and CDR2 is ANQGSEA. The CDR3 region has the DNA TGCAGCGTCCGTCGGCCTACCGGAGATACGCAGTATTTT. Protein: CSVRRPTGDTQYF.

In this sample, this clonotype turned up a few times. This chain links TRBV12-3 or TRBV12-4 with TRBJ1-1; D possibly corresponds to TRBD1 (6 bases). Trimming took 5 bases from V and 4 from J, leaving 11 bases between them. CDR3 length equals 13 residues. Here the CDR3 DNA reads TGTGCCAGCAGTGGACAGTCCGGCACTGAAGCTTTCTTT. Protein product: CASSGQSGTEAFF.

This chain uses TRBV21-1 with TRBJ2-2; the table's D call, TRBD2, has no DNA check behind it. TRBV21-1 is classified as a pseudogene. The CDR3 has 19 amino acids. The DNA for the CDR3 is TGTGCCAGCAGCAAAGTTGCCGACGAGCGGGAGCGAAACACCGGGGAGCTGTTTTTT. Protein: CASSKVADERERNTGELFF.